The sequence of this TCR beta chain was determined in a study of T cells after yellow fever vaccination. Study-wide background: Each low-cell-number fraction was prepared by means of SMART-Seq v4 Ultra Low Input. Overall study findings and caveats: Compared with primary, the secondary response was weaker and peaked at day 5, not 15. Booster sampling recovered most clones from primary vaccination (roughly 97% CD4, approximately 90% CD8).

This clonotype has only one observation. Its antigen is undetermined. Generation of TCR cDNA used 5'RACE template switching (which added a universal primer site and UMIs). Each CDR3 protein is one row after TCRdb ran MiXCR on the 5' RACE reads. The sample has some 420,000 distinct CDR3 sequences, around 20% seen once. The receptor was derived from a man aged 18 to 30 who received the YFV17D yellow fever vaccine. Sample: PBMCs, taken before the yellow fever booster vaccination.

Written as DNA, the CDR3 is TGTGCCAGCAGCTCCCGCGGCAGGTTCACAGATACGCAGTATTTT. This sequence encodes CASSSRGRFTDTQYF. The V and J genes are TRBV5-5 and TRBJ2-3; D not certain. Germline V gives CDR1 SGHKS, CDR2 YYEKEE (reference sequence). V was trimmed by 3 bases and J by 2 bases, leaving 13 bases between them. The CDR3 consists of 15 residues.